The rows below give T cell receptor beta chains drawn from one sample of a study of monozygotic twins with cystic fibrosis. Using immunoSEQ multiplex PCR, the repertoire was profiled, and TCRdb retains in-frame clones only, with some absent. The repertoire has approximately 34,000 clones, just over 95% of them found once; the top ten carry 0.17%. The sample taken for sequencing was blood. Receptor source: a girl aged 2 to 9 with cystic fibrosis. Each CDR3 is given with its conserved first and last residue. Fields, in order: CDR3 length, D gene, J gene, V gene, clone size, CDR3 protein, CDR3 DNA. A D gene is named only where the DNA matches it firmly. Size is stated for part of the rows, as once, few or many counts, or as a class when the clone is expanded.

length: 13; D: -; J: TRBJ1-2; V: TRBV7-3; size: once; CDR3: CASSFGLVPGYTF; DNA: TGTGCCAGCAGCTTCGGGCTGGTGCCTGGCTACACCTTC
length: 16; D: TRBD1; J: TRBJ2-1; V: TRBV2; size: -; CDR3: CASSEGDRGSFVEQFF; DNA: TGTGCCAGCAGTGAAGGGGACAGGGGGTCTTTTGTTGAGCAGTTCTTC
length: 12; D: -; J: TRBJ2-1; V: TRBV29-1; size: -; CDR3: CSGGRIGNEQFF; DNA: TGCAGCGGCGGTAGGATTGGCAATGAGCAGTTCTTC
length: 17; D: -; J: TRBJ1-1; V: TRBV5-8; size: -; CDR3: CASSLDPQIYFNTEAFF; DNA: TGTGCCAGCAGCTTGGATCCTCAGATTTATTTTAACACTGAAGCTTTCTTT
length: 18; D: -; J: TRBJ2-7; V: TRBV5-6; size: -; CDR3: CASSLYSYPPTTSYEQYF; DNA: TGTGCCAGCAGCTTGTATTCGTATCCCCCAACCACATCCTACGAGCAGTACTTC
length: 13; D: -; J: TRBJ1-1; V: TRBV7-9; size: -; CDR3: CASSRQGNTEAFF; DNA: TGTGCCAGCTCCCGCCAGGGGAACACTGAAGCTTTCTTT
length: 13; D: -; J: TRBJ2-1; V: TRBV19; size: -; CDR3: CASSIVGASEQFF; DNA: TGTGCCAGTAGTATAGTAGGGGCGTCGGAGCAGTTCTTC
length: 12; D: -; J: TRBJ1-2; V: TRBV29-1; size: -; CDR3: CSVDWAGEGYTF; DNA: TGCAGCGTTGACTGGGCAGGGGAAGGCTACACCTTC
length: 14; D: -; J: TRBJ2-1; V: TRBV18; size: -; CDR3: CASSTGGPYNEQFF; DNA: TGTGCCAGCTCAACCGGGGGGCCCTACAATGAGCAGTTCTTC
length: 15; D: -; J: TRBJ1-4; V: TRBV6-6; size: -; CDR3: CASSAEGQMVEKLFF; DNA: TGTGCCAGCAGCGCGGAGGGTCAGATGGTTGAAAAACTGTTTTTT
length: 11; D: -; J: TRBJ1-1; V: TRBV20-1; size: -; CDR3: CSASGGLEAFF; DNA: TGCAGTGCTAGTGGGGGACTTGAAGCTTTCTTT
length: 11; D: TRBD1; J: TRBJ1-1; V: TRBV29-1; size: -; CDR3: CSVGTGTEAFF; DNA: TGCAGCGTGGGGACAGGGACTGAAGCTTTCTTT
length: 15; D: TRBD2; J: TRBJ2-3; V: TRBV30; size: -; CDR3: CASPLLAGVSDTQYF; DNA: TGTGCCTCCCCCCTACTAGCGGGAGTATCAGATACGCAGTATTTT
length: 10; D: -; J: TRBJ1-1; V: TRBV20-1; size: -; CDR3: CSGRRGGAFF; DNA: TGCAGTGGTCGAAGGGGGGGGGCTTTCTTT
length: 11; D: -; J: TRBJ2-3; V: TRBV29-1; size: -; CDR3: CSSGSTDTQYF; DNA: TGCAGCTCGGGTAGCACAGATACGCAGTATTTT
length: 14; D: -; J: TRBJ2-5; V: TRBV27; size: -; CDR3: CASSLSWVQETQYF; DNA: TGTGCCAGCAGTTTATCCTGGGTCCAAGAGACCCAGTACTTC
length: 15; D: -; J: TRBJ2-1; V: TRBV15; size: once; CDR3: CATSTRGSSYNEQFF; DNA: TGTGCCACCAGCACCCGGGGGAGCTCCTACAATGAGCAGTTCTTC
length: 13; D: -; J: TRBJ1-4; V: TRBV28; size: -; CDR3: CASSLGRVEKLFF; DNA: TGTGCCAGCAGTTTAGGGCGGGTTGAAAAACTGTTTTTT
length: 16; D: -; J: TRBJ2-4; V: TRBV10-3; size: once; CDR3: CAISDGTPIAKNIQYF; DNA: TGTGCCATCAGTGACGGGACCCCTATAGCCAAAAACATTCAGTACTTC
length: 13; D: -; J: TRBJ2-1; V: TRBV6-1; size: -; CDR3: CASSDILIPPQFF; DNA: TGTGCCAGCAGTGATATCCTCATACCGCCGCAGTTCTTC
length: 15; D: TRBD2; J: TRBJ2-7; V: TRBV6-1; size: once; CDR3: CASSGGLAVYYEQYF; DNA: TGTGCCAGCAGTGGAGGACTAGCGGTTTACTACGAGCAGTACTTC
length: 16; D: TRBD2; J: TRBJ2-2; V: TRBV9; size: -; CDR3: CASSSPTSGHTGELFF; DNA: TGTGCCAGCAGCTCCCCGACTAGCGGTCACACCGGGGAGCTGTTTTTT
length: 13; D: -; J: TRBJ2-7; V: TRBV7-3; size: -; CDR3: CASSLGPGDEQYF; DNA: TGTGCCAGCAGCTTAGGGCCCGGGGACGAGCAGTACTTC
length: 13; D: -; J: TRBJ2-5; V: TRBV6-5; size: -; CDR3: CASSYEGRETQYF; DNA: TGTGCCAGCAGTTACGAGGGCCGGGAGACCCAGTACTTC
length: 13; D: -; J: TRBJ1-3; V: TRBV7-7; size: -; CDR3: CASSSGGYGTIYF; DNA: TGTGCTAGCAGCTCGGGGGGGTATGGCACCATATATTTT
length: 14; D: TRBD1; J: TRBJ2-1; V: TRBV30; size: -; CDR3: CAWSSGQGDVEQFF; DNA: TGTGCCTGGTCCTCGGGACAGGGGGATGTTGAGCAGTTCTTC
length: 11; D: TRBD1; J: TRBJ2-5; V: TRBV29-1; size: once; CDR3: CSAGGQETQYF; DNA: TGCAGCGCAGGGGGCCAAGAGACCCAGTACTTC
length: 16; D: TRBD2; J: TRBJ2-1; V: TRBV19; size: -; CDR3: CASSIVSGGVGNEQFF; DNA: TGTGCCAGTAGTATAGTATCGGGAGGGGTTGGAAATGAGCAGTTCTTC
length: 16; D: -; J: TRBJ1-4; V: TRBV5-1; size: once; CDR3: CASSGEWEFRGEKLFF; DNA: TGCGCCAGCAGCGGTGAATGGGAGTTTAGGGGTGAAAAACTGTTTTTT
length: 14; D: -; J: TRBJ2-2; V: TRBV2; size: -; CDR3: CASRPGLYTGELFF; DNA: TGTGCCAGCAGGCCGGGACTTTACACCGGGGAGCTGTTTTTT
length: 12; D: -; J: TRBJ2-1; V: TRBV2; size: -; CDR3: CASSETLQEQFF; DNA: TGTGCCAGCAGTGAGACTCTGCAGGAGCAGTTCTTC
length: 14; D: -; J: TRBJ1-2; V: TRBV6-6; size: -; CDR3: CASSPGTFGTRYTF; DNA: TGTGCCAGCAGCCCTGGCACTTTCGGGACTCGCTACACCTTC
length: 12; D: -; J: TRBJ1-1; V: TRBV29-1; size: -; CDR3: CSVGQFDTEAFF; DNA: TGCAGCGTCGGACAGTTCGACACTGAAGCTTTCTTT
length: 15; D: -; J: TRBJ2-3; V: TRBV5-1; size: once; CDR3: CASSLSGDNTDTQYF; DNA: TGCGCCAGCAGTCTATCCGGAGACAACACAGATACGCAGTATTTT
length: 15; D: TRBD1; J: TRBJ1-5; V: TRBV6-6; size: -; CDR3: CASSRQGISNQPQHF; DNA: TGTGCCAGCAGTCGACAGGGGATAAGCAATCAGCCCCAGCATTTT
length: 16; D: -; J: TRBJ1-2; V: TRBV2; size: -; CDR3: CASSENGGGGHGGYTF; DNA: TGTGCCAGCAGTGAAAATGGAGGTGGGGGGCACGGTGGCTACACCTTC
length: 15; D: -; J: TRBJ1-2; V: TRBV6-1; size: -; CDR3: CASSIRMGYSWGYTF; DNA: TGTGCCAGCAGTATCCGGATGGGGTACTCTTGGGGCTACACCTTC
length: 12; D: -; J: TRBJ1-1; V: TRBV30; size: -; CDR3: CAWSPRNTEAFF; DNA: TGTGCCTGGAGTCCCAGGAACACTGAAGCTTTCTTT
length: 17; D: TRBD1; J: TRBJ1-2; V: TRBV9; size: -; CDR3: CASSVEGTGEGGNGYTF; DNA: TGTGCCAGCAGCGTAGAGGGGACAGGGGAAGGAGGTAATGGCTACACCTTC
length: 13; D: -; J: TRBJ1-1; V: TRBV28; size: -; CDR3: CASSMTVNTEAFF; DNA: TGTGCCAGCAGCATGACAGTGAACACTGAAGCTTTCTTT
length: 11; D: -; J: TRBJ1-1; V: TRBV2; size: -; CDR3: CASSEYTEAFF; DNA: TGTGCCAGCAGTGAATACACTGAAGCTTTCTTT
length: 17; D: -; J: TRBJ1-4; V: TRBV14; size: -; CDR3: CASSQGLKGLTNEKLFF; DNA: TGTGCCAGCAGCCAAGGATTGAAGGGGCTCACTAATGAAAAACTGTTTTTT
length: 16; D: TRBD1; J: TRBJ2-7; V: TRBV5-3; size: -; CDR3: CARSPGQGSLSYEQYF; DNA: TGTGCCAGAAGCCCCGGACAGGGATCCCTCTCCTACGAGCAGTACTTC
length: 19; D: -; J: TRBJ2-2; V: TRBV13; size: -; CDR3: CASSERRVLRDRDTGELFF; DNA: TGTGCCAGCAGCGAACGCCGGGTTTTAAGGGATCGGGACACCGGGGAGCTGTTTTTT
length: 16; D: TRBD1; J: TRBJ2-1; V: TRBV6-5; size: -; CDR3: CASSYSGTGVGNEQFF; DNA: TGTGCCAGCAGTTACTCCGGGACAGGGGTAGGCAATGAGCAGTTCTTC
length: 13; D: -; J: TRBJ2-2; V: TRBV10-1; size: -; CDR3: CASTHYTPVQLFF; DNA: TGCGCCAGCACCCATTACACGCCGGTGCAGCTGTTTTTT
length: 15; D: -; J: TRBJ1-6; V: TRBV7-9; size: -; CDR3: CASSPDTHGNSPLHF; DNA: TGTGCCAGCAGCCCCGACACTCACGGGAATTCACCCCTCCACTTT
length: 15; D: TRBD1; J: TRBJ2-2; V: TRBV19; size: -; CDR3: CASRRTGGNTGELFF; DNA: TGTGCCAGTAGGAGGACAGGGGGCAACACCGGGGAGCTGTTTTTT
length: 15; D: TRBD2; J: TRBJ2-2; V: TRBV10-1; size: -; CDR3: CASSAGLTNTGELFF; DNA: TGCGCCAGCTCAGCGGGACTTACGAACACCGGGGAGCTGTTTTTT
length: 16; D: TRBD1; J: TRBJ2-6; V: TRBV7-9; size: once; CDR3: CASSRTGNSGANVLTF; DNA: TGTGCCAGCAGCAGGACAGGGAACTCTGGGGCCAACGTCCTGACTTTC
length: 13; D: TRBD2; J: TRBJ2-7; V: TRBV29-1; size: -; CDR3: CSVRLARSYEQYF; DNA: TGCAGCGTTCGACTAGCGCGTTCCTACGAGCAGTACTTC
length: 14; D: -; J: TRBJ1-4; V: TRBV9; size: -; CDR3: CASSADFSWEKLFF; DNA: TGTGCCAGCAGCGCAGACTTCTCTTGGGAAAAACTGTTTTTT
length: 15; D: TRBD1; J: TRBJ1-5; V: TRBV27; size: -; CDR3: CASSLGTGRNQPQHF; DNA: TGTGCCAGCAGTTTAGGGACAGGGAGGAATCAGCCCCAGCATTTT
length: 13; D: TRBD1; J: TRBJ2-7; V: TRBV2; size: -; CDR3: CASRGDRGYEQYF; DNA: TGTGCCAGCAGGGGGGACAGGGGCTACGAGCAGTACTTC
length: 12; D: -; J: TRBJ2-3; V: TRBV11-2; size: -; CDR3: CASTPFPDTQYF; DNA: TGTGCCAGCACCCCCTTCCCAGATACGCAGTATTTT
length: 15; D: -; J: TRBJ1-4; V: TRBV28; size: -; CDR3: CASRYRPAKDEKLFF; DNA: TGTGCCAGCAGATACCGACCCGCTAAGGATGAAAAACTGTTTTTT
length: 19; D: TRBD2; J: TRBJ2-3; V: TRBV2; size: -; CDR3: CASSPFIRGLAGNTDTQYF; DNA: TGTGCCAGCAGTCCATTCATTCGAGGACTAGCGGGTAACACAGATACGCAGTATTTT
length: 14; D: -; J: TRBJ1-5; V: TRBV6-5; size: once; CDR3: CASRTGGSDQPQHF; DNA: TGTGCCAGCAGAACAGGCGGGTCGGATCAGCCCCAGCATTTT
length: 16; D: -; J: TRBJ2-1; V: TRBV19; size: -; CDR3: CASSRRWTQIENEQFF; DNA: TGTGCCAGTAGCAGGAGGTGGACTCAGATCGAGAATGAGCAGTTCTTC